These T cell receptor beta chains were read from a single sample in a study of OX40 agonist ivuxolimab in advanced cancers. Profiling relied on immunoSEQ multiplex PCR, and the TCRdb table lists in-frame clones only, not all of them. The sample holds around 92,000 clones; 93% are singletons and the top ten take over 0.2%. Sequencing used CD4+ or CD8+ T cells sorted from blood, obtained in a trial of the OX40 agonist ivuxolimab. These receptors all stem from an adult with an advanced solid tumor such as melanoma, head and neck, liver or kidney cancer. The CDR3 runs from the conserved cysteine through the conserved F or W.

TRBV29-1	TRBJ2-5	CSVLAGGGETQYF
TRBV6-6	TRBJ1-4	CASGRANEKLFF
TRBV5-1	TRBJ1-2	CASRPSTADYGYTF
TRBV25-1	TRBJ1-3	CASSDPRTGSGNTIYF
TRBV9	TRBJ1-1	CASSPGTGERNTEAFF
TRBV5-1	TRBJ1-1	CASSLQSNTEAFF
TRBV5-1	TRBJ2-1	CASSLVVAGNNEQFF
TRBV7-2	TRBJ1-6	CASSPGTEASPLHF
TRBV19	TRBJ1-5	CASSIGQGQPQHF
TRBV15	TRBJ1-5	CATSRDLRGSNQPQHF